This passage covers 32 T cell receptor beta chains from one sample sequenced in a study of T cells in Graves' hyperthyroidism and ophthalmopathy. From RNA transcripts, TCR beta CDR3 regions were amplified. TCR CDR3 regions were first amplified by RT-PCR with HTBI primers. MiXCR, run by TCRdb on the multiplex PCR reads, gives a single entry per CDR3 protein. The sample holds 750,000 to 950,000 distinct CDR3 sequences, around 39% seen once. Sample: blood. The origin of the receptors is a man between 18 and 35 years old with Graves' hyperthyroidism.

This clonotype was found once. The genes are TRBV10-3 and TRBJ2-7; TRBD1 might be the D (5 bases). Germline assignment: CDR1 ENHRY and CDR2 SYGVKD. V was pared by 4 bases and J by 6 bases, with 7 bases between. CDR3 length: 11 amino acids. CDR3 in DNA: TGTGCCATCAGTGCAGGGCGCGAGCAGTACTTC. Protein: CAISAGREQYF.

As concerns this clonotype: This may be a read error: a much more frequent sequence differs by one nucleotide. No conserved phenylalanine or tryptophan is present at the end of the CDR3, so a read error is the likely explanation. This rearrangement joins TRBV14 to TRBJ1-1, with D perhaps matching TRBD1 (5 bases). Trimming removed 1 base from V and 7 bases from J, with 16 bases in between. The CDR3 is made up of 15 amino acids. In germline, CDR1 is SGHDN, CDR2 FVKESK. The CDR3 nucleotides are TGTGCCAGCAGCCAAGTGGGACTCGGATTGAGTGAAGCTTTCCTT. Translation: CASSQVGLGLSEAFL.

This clonotype was seen repeatedly, ten times or more. The V call is TRBV2, the J call TRBJ1-1; D ambiguous. There are 13 residues in the CDR3. From germline, CDR1 is SNHLY and CDR2 FYNNEI. V shed 7 bases and J shed 1 base, with 10 bases lying between them. CDR3 loop: CASMREWNTEAFF. In DNA, the CDR3 is TGTGCCAGCATGAGGGAATGGAACACTGAAGCTTTCTTT.

At least ten counts were recorded for this clonotype. The chain combines TRBV29-1 with TRBJ2-5; tentative D call: TRBD1 (6 bases). The germline V gene has CDR1 SQVTM and CDR2 ANQGSEA. The CDR3 has 12 amino acids. V was shortened by 4 bases and J by 5 bases, with 11 bases between the two germline ends. CDR3 residues: CSVARGSETQYF. In DNA, the CDR3 is TGCAGCGTTGCCAGGGGCTCGGAGACCCAGTACTTC.

The chain joins TRBV2 to TRBJ2-5, with 10 nucleotides matching TRBD1. Germline trimming cut 9 bases from V and 4 bases from J; bases unmatched to any gene: 5. Germline lookup yields CDR1 SNHLY and CDR2 FYNNEI. The CDR3 runs 13 residues. As DNA, the CDR3 is TGTGCCAGGGGACAGGGGAGGCGAGAGACCCAGTACTTC. This gives the protein CARGQGRRETQYF.

V gene TRBV7-6 combines with J gene TRBJ1-1; 7 bases match TRBD1. Germline lookup yields CDR1 SGHVS and CDR2 FNYEAQ. The CDR3 has 19 amino acids. The V and J ends lost 5 bases and 0 bases, in that order; junction bases with no gene match: 18. The CDR3 spells CASSPGWTGTAYMNTEAFF. DNA of the CDR3: TGTGCCAGCAGCCCCGGTTGGACCGGGACAGCTTATATGAACACTGAAGCTTTCTTT.

A few counts support this clonotype. At one of its ends the junction is not consistent with the germline gene, which may arise from a read error. The gene calls are TRBV29-1 and TRBJ2-2, with 7 nucleotides matching TRBD2. CDR3 size: 14 residues. Germline lookup yields CDR1 SQVTM and CDR2 ANQGSEA. CDR3 sequence: CSVGGLPDTEELFF. CDR3 DNA sequence: TGCAGCGTCGGGGGACTACCTGACACCGAGGAGCTGTTTTTT.

This clonotype was seen ten or more times. This chain uses TRBV29-1 with TRBJ1-3, with 7 bases identical to TRBD1. The CDR3 has 14 residues. The ends lost 1 base at V and 2 bases at J; junction bases unmatched: 2. Germline V gene sequence: CDR1 SQVTM, CDR2 ANQGSEA. The CDR3 bases are TGCAGCGTTGAAGGACAGGGCACTGGAAACACCATATATTTT. Residues: CSVEGQGTGNTIYF. Full variable domain (missing parts from reference TRBV29-1 and TRBJ1-3): SAVISQKPSRDICQRGTSLTIQCQVDSQVTMMFWYRQQPGQSLTLIATANQGSEATYESGFVIDKFPISRPNLTFSTLTVSNMSPEDSSIYLCSVEGQGTGNTIYFGEGSWLTVV.

The table lists this clonotype with a count of one. A much more abundant neighbour one base away suggests this may be a read error. The chain joins TRBV2 to TRBJ2-7; perhaps TRBD1 as D (6 bases). Germline CDR1 reads SNHLY; CDR2 reads FYNNEI. V lost 2 bases, J lost 3 bases, and 14 bases lay in between. This CDR3 is built from 15 residues. The chain's CDR3 is CASSESTGALYEQYF. The CDR3 coding sequence is TGTGCCAGCAGTGAATCGACAGGAGCCCTCTACGAGCAGTACTTC.

For this clonotype: A junction end diverges from the germline sequence, so it may reflect a read error. The chain joins TRBV10-3 to TRBJ2-6; possibly TRBD1 for D (6 bases). The CDR3 is 12 amino acids. Germline V gene lookup returns CDR1 ENHRY and CDR2 SYGVKD. The CDR3 DNA reads as TGTGCCACAGGGGCAAGGGGTCACCCTGAAGCTTTC. Translated, it gives CATGARGHPEAF.

The chain employs TRBV20-1 and TRBJ1-5; a weak D match, TRBD1 (6 bases). CDR1 is DFQATT, CDR2 SNEGSKA, per germline (reference sequence). CDR3 length: 16 amino acids. Trimming took off 0 bases at V and 2 bases at J, with 14 bases between the two ends. CDR3 nucleotide sequence: TGCAGTGCTAGAGATCTAAGGGAGGGGGGCAATCAGCCCCAGCATTTT. It specifies CSARDLREGGNQPQHF.

This clonotype was seen more than once but under ten times. The chain recombines TRBV5-1 with TRBJ2-6; no clear D gene. The CDR3 spans 16 residues. V was pared by 0 bases and J by 0 bases, with 7 bases between. Germline CDR1 is SGHRS and CDR2 is YFSETQ. DNA for the CDR3: TGCGCCAGCAGCTTGGGGCATCGCTCTGGGGCCAACGTCCTGACTTTC. As protein: CASSLGHRSGANVLTF.

The chain has TRBV2 and TRBJ2-1, with 12 bases identical to TRBD2. The CDR3 covers 16 residues. Trimming cost V 2 bases and J 8 bases; bases outside gene matches: 7. Germline V gives CDR1 SNHLY, CDR2 FYNNEI. CDR3 bases: TGTGCCAGCAGTGAACCTAGCGGGAGGGGGCTTGATGAGCAGTTCTTC. As protein: CASSEPSGRGLDEQFF. Supplemented by reference TRBV2 and TRBJ2-1, the full variable domain reads EPEVTQTPSHQVTQMGQEVILRCVPISNHLYFYWYRQILGQKVEFLVSFYNNEISEKSEIFDDQFSVERPDGSNFTLKIRSTKLEDSAMYFCASSEPSGRGLDEQFFGPGTRLTVL.

This clonotype was counted at least ten times. The chain uses TRBV29-1 and TRBJ1-2; possible D gene TRBD1, 5 bases. The CDR3 consists of 10 residues. V lost 3 bases and J lost 8, with 7 bases in between. Germline assignment: CDR1 SQVTM and CDR2 ANQGSEA. The CDR3 protein is CSVEGGGYTF. CDR3 bases: TGCAGCGTTGAGGGGGGAGGCTACACCTTC.

V usage is TRBV29-1 and J usage is TRBJ1-2, with 8 bases that match TRBD1. Unmatched junction bases numbered 4, after V lost 2 bases and J lost 8 bases. From germline, CDR1 is SQVTM and CDR2 ANQGSEA. CDR3 length equals 12 residues. CDR3 DNA sequence: TGCAGCGTTGAAACAGGGGGAGGCGGCTACACCTTC. Translation gives CSVETGGGGYTF.

This clonotype showed up many times. V gene TRBV5-6 combines with J gene TRBJ1-2; D is unresolved. Germline assignment: CDR1 SGHDT and CDR2 YYEEEE. This CDR3 has 15 amino acids. The V gene lost 0 bases and the J gene lost 2 bases, with 11 bases spanning the gap. In nucleotides, the CDR3 is TGTGCCAGCAGCTTGGGGGCGCGGGGAAACTATGGCTACACCTTC. Encoded protein: CASSLGARGNYGYTF.

The chain links TRBV30 to TRBJ1-6, with D tentatively TRBD1 (5 bases). Deletions cut 1 base from V and 7 bases from J, with 11 bases between. CDR1 is GTSNPN, CDR2 SVGIG, per germline (reference sequence). This CDR3 is built from 14 residues. DNA of the CDR3: TGTGCCTGGAGTGAAGGGGCGGCCAATTCACCCCTCCACTTT. It specifies CAWSEGAANSPLHF.

This clonotype was observed many times. The genes are TRBV7-9 and TRBJ1-5; tentatively, D is TRBD1 (5 bases). The CDR3 loop spans 14 amino acids. CDR1 and CDR2 from the germline V gene are SEHNR and FQNEAQ (reference sequence). Trimming stripped 6 bases from V and 3 bases from J, with 12 bases between. CDR3 amino acids: CASSRDGDNQPQHF. The CDR3 DNA is TGTGCCAGCAGTCGGGACGGCGACAATCAGCCCCAGCATTTT.

V usage is TRBV5-1 and J usage is TRBJ2-7; the match to TRBD2 covers 13 bases. The CDR3 is 14 amino acids. V trimming: 6 bases; J trimming: 3 bases; junction bases outside the gene matches: 3. Germline V gene lookup returns CDR1 SGHRS and CDR2 YFSETQ. The CDR3 DNA follows: TGCGCCAGCAAAGGGACTAGCGGGAACTACGAGCAGTACTTC. It specifies CASKGTSGNYEQYF.

This clonotype was counted ten times or more. The rearrangement uses TRBV5-1 and TRBJ1-3, with D tentatively TRBD1 (6 bases). There are 13 residues in the CDR3. V lost 2 bases and J 8 bases, leaving 11 bases between the germline ends. Germline CDR1 reads SGHRS; CDR2 reads YFSETQ. The CDR3 coding sequence is TGCGCCAGCAGCTTACAGGGTGAGGACACCATATATTTT. Its protein product is CASSLQGEDTIYF. The full variable domain, rest sourced from reference TRBV5-1 and TRBJ1-3, is KAGVTQTPRYLIKTRGQQVTLSCSPISGHRSVSWYQQTPGQGLQFLFEYFSETQRNKGNFPGRFSGRQFSNSRSEMNVSTLELGDSALYLCASSLQGEDTIYFGEGSWLTVV.

This rearrangement joins TRBV9 to TRBJ2-2, with 8 bases identical to TRBD1. J lost 7 bases, V lost 2 bases, and 10 bases had no gene match. The CDR3 is made up of 16 amino acids. Germline V gene sequence: CDR1 SGDLS, CDR2 YYNGEE. CDR3: CASSVRTGKFGGELFF. In DNA form, the CDR3 reads TGTGCCAGCAGCGTTCGGACAGGGAAGTTTGGCGGGGAGCTGTTTTTT.

The V and J genes are TRBV5-1 and TRBJ2-5; no definite D call. The germline CDR1 and CDR2 sequences are SGHRS and YFSETQ. Trimming removed 8 bases from V and 5 bases from J, with 13 bases in between. The CDR3 totals 12 residues. The CDR3 reads CASGYTEETQYF. The DNA for the CDR3 is TGCGCCAGTGGTTATACAGAGGAGACCCAGTACTTC.

This clonotype was counted between two and nine times. V usage is TRBV10-2 and J usage is TRBJ2-7, with 8 positions matching TRBD2. The CDR3 has 13 amino acids. CDR1 WSHSY and CDR2 SAAADI come from the germline V gene. V trimming: 7 bases; J trimming: 4 bases; junction bases outside the gene matches: 6. In nucleotides, the CDR3 is TGCGCCAGCACGGGGAGCGGGAGTTACGAGCAGTACTTC. It encodes CASTGSGSYEQYF.

The rearrangement joins TRBV12-3 or TRBV12-4 to TRBJ1-2, with D tentatively TRBD1 (6 bases). Trimming removed 6 bases from V and 5 bases from J, with 19 bases in between. The CDR3 extends over 15 amino acids. The CDR3 reads CASSRNPTGTYGYTF. The CDR3 region has the DNA TGTGCCAGCAGCCGTAACCCGACAGGAACATATGGCTACACCTTC.

The chain has TRBV12-3 or TRBV12-4 and TRBJ1-4, with 10 nucleotides matching TRBD1. CDR3 length: 15 amino acids. The ends lost 4 bases at V and 5 bases at J; junction bases unmatched: 4. CDR3 bases: TGTGCCAGCAGTTGGACAGGGGGGCAGAATGAAAAACTGTTTTTT. It encodes CASSWTGGQNEKLFF.

This clonotype has just a few counts. The V call is TRBV10-3, the J call TRBJ2-7; possible D gene TRBD1, 7 bases. V was cut by 2 bases and J by 0 bases, with 23 bases left in between. The CDR3 is 19 amino acids. Germline V gives CDR1 ENHRY, CDR2 SYGVKD. The CDR3 nucleotides read TGTGCCATCAGTGAGAGGGACAGCCTTCCCCGCGGGGACTCCTACGAGCAGTACTTC. Its translation: CAISERDSLPRGDSYEQYF.

This clonotype was seen repeatedly, ten times or more. The chain has TRBV10-3 and TRBJ1-5; weak D call: TRBD1 (5 bases). There are 15 residues in the CDR3. CDR1 and CDR2 (germline): ENHRY, SYGVKD. V was trimmed by 8 bases and J by 1 base, leaving 15 bases between them. The chain's CDR3 is CAIGPWAGSNQPQHF. The CDR3 DNA sequence: TGTGCCATCGGCCCCTGGGCAGGGAGCAATCAGCCCCAGCATTTT.

V gene TRBV6-5 combines with J gene TRBJ2-7; D is ambiguous. CDR1 is MNHEY and CDR2 is SVGAGI in the germline V gene. V was clipped by 5 bases and J by 1 base, with 6 bases between them. This CDR3 region has 12 residues. The CDR3 region has the DNA TGTGCCAGCAGTATGGCTTCCTACGAGCAGTACTTC. Residues: CASSMASYEQYF.

V and J are TRBV29-1 and TRBJ2-5; 8 bases map to TRBD1. TRBJ2-7 matches the DNA end more closely, so the J call is doubtful. The germline V gene encodes CDR1 SQVTM and CDR2 ANQGSEA. CDR3 length: 13 amino acids. The CDR3 DNA reads TGCAGCGCCGACAGGGGTGTGGGGAGCGAGCAGTACTTC. This translates into CSADRGVGSEQYF.

This rearrangement joins TRBV6-5 to TRBJ1-4; D not resolved. This CDR3 is built from 14 residues. V was cut by 2 bases and J by 6 bases, with 10 bases left in between. Per the germline V gene, CDR1 is MNHEY and CDR2 is SVGAGI. The chain's CDR3 is CASSYGPWDEKLFF. The CDR3 DNA sequence: TGTGCCAGCAGTTACGGGCCCTGGGATGAAAAACTGTTTTTT.

This clonotype was found many times. The V call is TRBV10-3, the J call TRBJ2-5; tentative D call: TRBD2 (6 bases). The germline V and J ends were trimmed by 4 bases and 0 bases, with 12 bases remaining between them. Germline CDR1 is ENHRY and CDR2 is SYGVKD. The CDR3 is 15 amino acids. CDR3 DNA sequence: TGTGCCATCAGTGGGGACTTGGCGGACCAAGAGACCCAGTACTTC. Translating gives CAISGDLADQETQYF.

This chain joins TRBV7-9 and TRBJ1-6; 9 bases align to TRBD1. Trimming at V came to 5 bases and at J to 4 bases, leaving 9 bases not matched to a gene. CDR1 is SEHNR and CDR2 is FQNEAQ in the germline V gene (reference sequence). CDR3 length equals 17 residues. This CDR3 reads CASSAGTGIRYNSPLHF. The DNA for the CDR3 is TGTGCCAGCAGCGCCGGGACAGGGATTCGGTATAATTCACCCCTCCACTTT. The full variable domain, in which reference TRBV7-9 and TRBJ1-6 provide the parts outside the CDR3, is DTGVSQNPRHKITKRGQNVTFRCDPISEHNRLYWYRQTLGQGPEFLTYFQNEAQLEKSRLLSDRFSAERPKGSFSTLEIQRTEQGDSAMYLCASSAGTGIRYNSPLHFGNGTRLTVT.